This T cell receptor (beta chain) was recovered during a study of blood T cell repertoires in COVID-19 (dated by TCRdb to 2019 to 2021). Concerning the study at large: Samples from collaborators originated in the United States, Italy and Spain and spanned both the acute and convalescent phases of COVID-19. The material from the prospective study consisted of cDNA or gDNA derived from T cells, B-cell-depleted T cells, or PBMCs. Subjects who had been exposed to COVID-19, were actively infected with it, or had recovered from it provided the deeply sampled blood TCRbeta repertoires that made up the dataset. A freely available public database, intended as a resource for researchers studying the immune response to SARS-CoV-2, is where the repertoires were released. The samples were drawn from two sources: the first 160 participants of the ongoing ImmuneRACE study, and 1,254 subjects contributed by 6 global collaborators. Nearly every sample came with metadata listing a de-identified subject ID, COVID-19 status, age in years and sex. Where available, HLA class I and class II types were obtained from metadata supplied by the sample provider rather than from assay-based typing. Broad study findings and their caveats: The quantity of clinical and demographic metadata differed by source and by participant and was supplied without curation.

Points on this clone: Its antigen specificity is not known. Base qualities are not at hand, and no much larger clone is one base apart.

Each collaborating institution followed its own protocols to collect whole blood in K2EDTA tubes. Collaborator samples were shipped for TCRbeta analysis as frozen whole blood, isolated PBMCs, or DNA extracted from either sample type. TCRbeta CDR3 regions were amplified from genomic DNA using the immunoSEQ Assay, a bias-controlled multiplex PCR. Turning to the authors' computational methods: The number of nucleated cells in each sample was estimated by amplification of reference gene primers within the assay. To quantify the absolute abundance of each unique TCRbeta CDR3 rearrangement, sequence reads were collapsed and filtered. Productive Simpson clonality was computed per sample as the square root of Simpson's diversity index over productive rearrangements. In its TCRdb copy, this immuneACCESS table keeps in-frame sequences only and misses some clones. Where compared with another copy, unresolved V genes explain less than half of these, and the others have no known cause. V and J calls and clone size are those listed in that table; D and trimming were worked out from the DNA. The sample contains 300,000 to 400,000 clones, 65% to 85% of them found a single time. 2.5% to 3.5% of the sample belongs to the ten largest clones.

The CDR3 spans 10 residues, from the cysteine through the phenylalanine. The sequence is cut down to CDR3 DNA, 30 bases in frame from base 1. CDR1 and CDR2, looked up from the germline V gene, are SGHTA and FQGNSA. Deletion took 8 bases off V and 6 bases off J, with a span of 7 bases between the germline ends. Sample: peripheral blood. This clonotype was sampled from a man aged 25-40 years with active or convalescent COVID-19. The chain couples TRBV7-2 to TRBJ1-1; the best D guess is TRBD1, with 5 bases matching. Here is the DNA: TGTGCCAGCGGCAGGGCTGAAGCTTTCTTT. Translated, this gives CASGRAEAFF.